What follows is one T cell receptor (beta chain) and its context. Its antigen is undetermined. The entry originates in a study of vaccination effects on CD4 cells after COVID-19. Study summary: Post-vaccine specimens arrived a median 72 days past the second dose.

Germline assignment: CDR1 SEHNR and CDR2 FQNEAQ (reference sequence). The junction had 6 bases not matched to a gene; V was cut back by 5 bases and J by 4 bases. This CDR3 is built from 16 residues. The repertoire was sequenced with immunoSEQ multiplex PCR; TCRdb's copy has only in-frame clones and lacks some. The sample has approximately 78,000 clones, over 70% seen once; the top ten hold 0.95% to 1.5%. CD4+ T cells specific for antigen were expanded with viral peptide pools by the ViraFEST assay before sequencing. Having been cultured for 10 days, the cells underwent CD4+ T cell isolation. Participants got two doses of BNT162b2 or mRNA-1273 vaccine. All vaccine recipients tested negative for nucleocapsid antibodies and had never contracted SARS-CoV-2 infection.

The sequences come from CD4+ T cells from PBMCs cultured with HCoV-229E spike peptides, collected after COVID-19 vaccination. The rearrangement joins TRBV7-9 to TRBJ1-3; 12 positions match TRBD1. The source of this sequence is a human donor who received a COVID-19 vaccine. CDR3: CASSARDRGQGNTIYF. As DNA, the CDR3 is TGTGCCAGCAGCGCCCGGGACAGGGGGCAAGGAAACACCATATATTTT.